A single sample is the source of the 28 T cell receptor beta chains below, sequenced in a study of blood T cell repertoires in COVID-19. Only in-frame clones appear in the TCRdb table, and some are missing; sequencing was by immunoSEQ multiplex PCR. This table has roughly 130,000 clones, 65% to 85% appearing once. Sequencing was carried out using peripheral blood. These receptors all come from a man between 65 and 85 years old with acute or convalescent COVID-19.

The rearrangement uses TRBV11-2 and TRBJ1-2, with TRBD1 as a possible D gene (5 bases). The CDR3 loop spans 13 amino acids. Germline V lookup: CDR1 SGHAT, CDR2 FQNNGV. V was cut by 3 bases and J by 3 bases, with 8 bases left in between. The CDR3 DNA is TGTGCCAGCAGCTTGGGAGGGGACTATGGCTACACCTTC. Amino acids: CASSLGGDYGYTF.

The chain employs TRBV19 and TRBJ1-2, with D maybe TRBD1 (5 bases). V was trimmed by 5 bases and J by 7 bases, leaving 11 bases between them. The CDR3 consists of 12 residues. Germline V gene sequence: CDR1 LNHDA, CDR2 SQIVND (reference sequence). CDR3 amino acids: CASSSAGTGYTF. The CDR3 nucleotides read TGTGCCAGTAGTTCCGCGGGGACTGGCTACACCTTC.

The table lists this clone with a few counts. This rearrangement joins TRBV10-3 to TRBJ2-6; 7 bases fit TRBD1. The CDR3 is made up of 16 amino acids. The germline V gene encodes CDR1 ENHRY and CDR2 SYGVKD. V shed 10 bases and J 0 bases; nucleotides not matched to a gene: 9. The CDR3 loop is CATTGDLNSGANVLTF. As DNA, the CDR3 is TGTGCCACTACAGGGGACCTCAACTCTGGGGCCAACGTCCTGACTTTC.

This chain's CDR3 is CASTPGGYGYTF. DNA for the CDR3: TGTGCCAGCACCCCGGGGGGCTATGGCTACACCTTC. This chain connects TRBV7-9 to TRBJ1-2; tentative D call: TRBD1 (5 bases). This CDR3 has 12 residues. Germline CDR1 is SEHNR and CDR2 is FQNEAQ (reference sequence). Trimming took 7 bases from V and 4 from J, leaving 10 bases between them.

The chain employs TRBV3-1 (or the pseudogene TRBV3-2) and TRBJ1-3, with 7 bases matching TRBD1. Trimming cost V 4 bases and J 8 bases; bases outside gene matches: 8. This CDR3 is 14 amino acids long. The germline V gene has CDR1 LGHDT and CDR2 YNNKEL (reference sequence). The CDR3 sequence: CASSLLDREDTIYF. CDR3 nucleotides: TGTGCCAGCAGCCTCTTAGACAGGGAGGACACCATATATTTT.

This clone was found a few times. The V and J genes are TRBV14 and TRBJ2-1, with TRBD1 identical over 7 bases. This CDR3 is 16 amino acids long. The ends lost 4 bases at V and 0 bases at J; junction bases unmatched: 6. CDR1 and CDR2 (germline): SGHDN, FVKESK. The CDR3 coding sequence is TGTGCCAGCAGCCCCTGGACAGGAAGCTCCTACAATGAGCAGTTCTTC. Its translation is CASSPWTGSSYNEQFF.

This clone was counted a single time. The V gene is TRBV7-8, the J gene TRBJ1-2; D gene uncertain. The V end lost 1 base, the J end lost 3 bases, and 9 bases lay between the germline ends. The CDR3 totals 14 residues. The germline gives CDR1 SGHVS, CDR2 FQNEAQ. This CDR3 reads CASSLDSGYYGYTF. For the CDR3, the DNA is TGTGCCAGCAGCTTAGATAGCGGGTACTATGGCTACACCTTC.

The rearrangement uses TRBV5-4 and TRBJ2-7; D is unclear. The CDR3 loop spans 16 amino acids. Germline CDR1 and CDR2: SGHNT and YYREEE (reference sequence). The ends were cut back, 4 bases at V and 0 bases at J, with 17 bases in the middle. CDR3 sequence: CASSLTPPRVSYEQYF. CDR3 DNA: TGTGCCAGCAGCCTAACCCCACCTCGGGTCTCCTACGAGCAGTACTTC. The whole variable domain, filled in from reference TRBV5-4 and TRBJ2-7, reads ETGVTQSPTHLIKTRGQQVTLRCSSQSGHNTVSWYQQALGQGPQFIFQYYREEENGRGNFPPRFSGLQFPNYSSELNVNALELDDSALYLCASSLTPPRVSYEQYFGPGTRLTVT.

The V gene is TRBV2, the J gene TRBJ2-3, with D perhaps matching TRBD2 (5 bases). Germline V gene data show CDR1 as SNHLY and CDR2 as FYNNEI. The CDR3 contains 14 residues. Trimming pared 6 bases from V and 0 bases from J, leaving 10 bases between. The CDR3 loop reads CASSWRASTDTQYF. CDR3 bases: TGTGCCAGCAGCTGGCGGGCTAGCACAGATACGCAGTATTTT. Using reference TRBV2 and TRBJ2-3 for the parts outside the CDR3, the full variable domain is EPEVTQTPSHQVTQMGQEVILRCVPISNHLYFYWYRQILGQKVEFLVSFYNNEISEKSEIFDDQFSVERPDGSNFTLKIRSTKLEDSAMYFCASSWRASTDTQYFGPGTRLTVL.

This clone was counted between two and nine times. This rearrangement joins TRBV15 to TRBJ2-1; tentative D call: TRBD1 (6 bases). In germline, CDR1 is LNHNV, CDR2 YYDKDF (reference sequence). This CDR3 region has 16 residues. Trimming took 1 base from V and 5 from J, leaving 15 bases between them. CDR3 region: CATSRGLFDRNNEQFF. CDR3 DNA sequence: TGTGCCACCAGCAGAGGCCTTTTTGACAGGAACAATGAGCAGTTCTTC.

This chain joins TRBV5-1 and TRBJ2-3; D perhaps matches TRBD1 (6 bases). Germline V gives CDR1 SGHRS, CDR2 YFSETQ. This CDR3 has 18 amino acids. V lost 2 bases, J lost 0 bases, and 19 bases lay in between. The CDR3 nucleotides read TGCGCCAGCAGCTTAGCAGGGGTCGGAACCTTTAGCACAGATACGCAGTATTTT. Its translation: CASSLAGVGTFSTDTQYF.

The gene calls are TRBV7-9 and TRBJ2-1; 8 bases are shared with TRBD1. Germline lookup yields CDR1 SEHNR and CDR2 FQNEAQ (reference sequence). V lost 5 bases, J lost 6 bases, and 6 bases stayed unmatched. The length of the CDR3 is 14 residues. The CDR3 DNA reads TGTGCCAGCAGCCCGGACAGGGTCCTCAATGAGCAGTTCTTC. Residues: CASSPDRVLNEQFF.

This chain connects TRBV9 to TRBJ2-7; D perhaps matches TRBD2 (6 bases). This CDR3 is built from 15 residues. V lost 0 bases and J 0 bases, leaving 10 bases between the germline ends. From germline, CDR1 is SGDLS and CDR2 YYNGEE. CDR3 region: CASSVEAGSSYEQYF. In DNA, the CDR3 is TGTGCCAGCAGCGTAGAGGCGGGGAGCTCCTACGAGCAGTACTTC.

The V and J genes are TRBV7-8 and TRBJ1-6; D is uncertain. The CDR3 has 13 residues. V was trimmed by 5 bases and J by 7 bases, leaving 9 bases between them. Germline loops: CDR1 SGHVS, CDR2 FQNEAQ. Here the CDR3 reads CASSTAGNSPLHF. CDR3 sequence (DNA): TGTGCCAGCAGCACAGCGGGGAATTCACCCCTCCACTTT. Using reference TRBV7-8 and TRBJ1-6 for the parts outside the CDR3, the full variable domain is GAGVSQSPRYKVAKRGQDVALRCDPISGHVSLFWYQQALGQGPEFLTYFQNEAQLDKSGLPSDRFFAERPEGSVSTLKIQRTQQEDSAVYLCASSTAGNSPLHFGNGTRLTVT.

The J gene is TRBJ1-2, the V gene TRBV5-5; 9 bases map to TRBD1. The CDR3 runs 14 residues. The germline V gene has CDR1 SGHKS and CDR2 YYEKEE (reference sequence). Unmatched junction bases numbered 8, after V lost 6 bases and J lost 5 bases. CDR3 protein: CASTPGQGRYGYTF. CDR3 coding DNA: TGTGCCAGCACCCCGGGACAGGGACGATATGGCTACACCTTC.

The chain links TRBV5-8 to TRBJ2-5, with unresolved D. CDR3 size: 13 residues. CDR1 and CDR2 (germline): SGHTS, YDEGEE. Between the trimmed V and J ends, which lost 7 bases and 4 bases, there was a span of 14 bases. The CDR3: CASEVLPGETQYF. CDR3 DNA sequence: TGTGCCAGCGAGGTTTTACCGGGAGAGACCCAGTACTTC. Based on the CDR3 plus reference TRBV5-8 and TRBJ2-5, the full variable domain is EAGVTQSPTHLIKTRGQQATLRCSPISGHTSVYWYQQALGLGLQFLLWYDEGEERNRGNFPPRFSGRQFPNYSSELNVNALELEDSALYLCASEVLPGETQYFGPGTRLLVL.

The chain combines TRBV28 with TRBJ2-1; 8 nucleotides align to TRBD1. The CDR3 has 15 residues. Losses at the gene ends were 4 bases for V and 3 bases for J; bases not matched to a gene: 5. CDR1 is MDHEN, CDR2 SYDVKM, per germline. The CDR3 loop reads CASSSQGAGYNEQFF. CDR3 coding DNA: TGTGCCAGCAGTTCCCAGGGGGCCGGCTACAATGAGCAGTTCTTC.

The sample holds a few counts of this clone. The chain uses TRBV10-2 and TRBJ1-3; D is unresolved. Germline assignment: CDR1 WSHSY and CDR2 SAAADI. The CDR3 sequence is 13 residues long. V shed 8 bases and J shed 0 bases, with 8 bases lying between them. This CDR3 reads CASDTGSGNTIYF. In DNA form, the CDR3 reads TGCGCCAGCGACACCGGCTCTGGAAACACCATATATTTT.

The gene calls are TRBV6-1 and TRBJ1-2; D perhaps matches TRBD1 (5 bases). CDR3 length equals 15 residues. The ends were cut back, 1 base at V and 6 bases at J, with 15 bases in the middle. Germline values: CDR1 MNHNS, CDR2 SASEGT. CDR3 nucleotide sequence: TGTGCCAGCAGTGAAGAGGGAGGGGCATTTGATGGCTACACCTTC. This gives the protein CASSEEGGAFDGYTF.

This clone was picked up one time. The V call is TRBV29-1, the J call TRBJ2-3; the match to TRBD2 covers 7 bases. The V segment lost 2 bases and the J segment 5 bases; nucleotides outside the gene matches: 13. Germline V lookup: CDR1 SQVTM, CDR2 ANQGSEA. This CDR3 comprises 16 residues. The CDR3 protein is CSVEIGTLADRDTQYF. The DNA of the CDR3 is TGCAGCGTTGAAATAGGCACTCTAGCGGACCGAGATACGCAGTATTTT.

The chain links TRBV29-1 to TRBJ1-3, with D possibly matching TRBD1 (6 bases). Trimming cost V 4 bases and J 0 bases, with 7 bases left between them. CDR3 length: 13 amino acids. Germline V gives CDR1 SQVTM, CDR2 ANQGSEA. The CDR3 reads CSVGDNSGNTIYF. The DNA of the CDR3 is TGCAGCGTTGGGGACAACTCTGGAAACACCATATATTTT. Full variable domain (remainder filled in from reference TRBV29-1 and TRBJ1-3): SAVISQKPSRDICQRGTSLTIQCQVDSQVTMMFWYRQQPGQSLTLIATANQGSEATYESGFVIDKFPISRPNLTFSTLTVSNMSPEDSSIYLCSVGDNSGNTIYFGEGSWLTVV.

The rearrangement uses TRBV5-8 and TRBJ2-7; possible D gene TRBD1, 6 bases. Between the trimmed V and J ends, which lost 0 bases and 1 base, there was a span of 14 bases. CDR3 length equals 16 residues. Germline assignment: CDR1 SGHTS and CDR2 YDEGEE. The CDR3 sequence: CASSLDSGQISYEQYF. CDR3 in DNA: TGTGCCAGCAGCTTGGATTCTGGACAGATATCCTACGAGCAGTACTTC. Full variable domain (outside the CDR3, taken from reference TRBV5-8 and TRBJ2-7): EAGVTQSPTHLIKTRGQQATLRCSPISGHTSVYWYQQALGLGLQFLLWYDEGEERNRGNFPPRFSGRQFPNYSSELNVNALELEDSALYLCASSLDSGQISYEQYFGPGTRLTVT.

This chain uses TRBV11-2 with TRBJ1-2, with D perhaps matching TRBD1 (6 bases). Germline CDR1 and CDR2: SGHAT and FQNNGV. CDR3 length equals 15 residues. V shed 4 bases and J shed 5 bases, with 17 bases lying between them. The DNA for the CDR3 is TGTGCCAGCAGCTCTCAAACAGGGATAGGATATGGCTACACCTTC. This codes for CASSSQTGIGYGYTF.

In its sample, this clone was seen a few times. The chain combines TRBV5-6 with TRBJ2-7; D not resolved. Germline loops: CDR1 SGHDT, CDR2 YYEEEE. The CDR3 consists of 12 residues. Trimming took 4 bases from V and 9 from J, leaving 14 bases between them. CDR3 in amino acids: CASSRSMTGQYF. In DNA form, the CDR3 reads TGTGCCAGCAGCCGTTCGATGACGGGGCAGTACTTC.

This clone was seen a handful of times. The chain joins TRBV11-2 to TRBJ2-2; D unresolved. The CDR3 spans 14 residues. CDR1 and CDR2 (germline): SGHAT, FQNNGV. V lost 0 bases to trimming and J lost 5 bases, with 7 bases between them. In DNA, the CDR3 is TGTGCCAGCAGCTTAGAATTAATGACCGGGGAGCTGTTTTTT. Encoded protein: CASSLELMTGELFF.

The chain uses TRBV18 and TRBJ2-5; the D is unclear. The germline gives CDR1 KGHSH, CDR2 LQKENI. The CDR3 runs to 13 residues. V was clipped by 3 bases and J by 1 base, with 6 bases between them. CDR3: CASSPRIQETQYF. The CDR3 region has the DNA TGTGCCAGCTCACCGCGGATCCAAGAGACCCAGTACTTC. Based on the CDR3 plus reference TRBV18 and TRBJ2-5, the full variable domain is NAGVMQNPRHLVRRRGQEARLRCSPMKGHSHVYWYRQLPEEGLKFMVYLQKENIIDESGMPKERFSAEFPKEGPSILRIQQVVRGDSAAYFCASSPRIQETQYFGPGTRLLVL.

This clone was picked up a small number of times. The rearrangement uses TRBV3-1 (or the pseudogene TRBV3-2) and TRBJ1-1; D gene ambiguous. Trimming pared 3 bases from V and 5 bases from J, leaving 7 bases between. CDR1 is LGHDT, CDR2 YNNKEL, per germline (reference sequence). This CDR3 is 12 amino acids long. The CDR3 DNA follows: TGTGCCAGCAGCCAGATGCGAACTGAAGCTTTCTTT. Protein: CASSQMRTEAFF.

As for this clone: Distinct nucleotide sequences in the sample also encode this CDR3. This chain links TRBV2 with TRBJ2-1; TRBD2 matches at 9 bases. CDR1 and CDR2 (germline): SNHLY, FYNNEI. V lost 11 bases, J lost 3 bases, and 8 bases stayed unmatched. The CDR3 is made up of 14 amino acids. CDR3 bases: TGTGCCGGACGGGCGGGGGGGGTCTACAATGAGCAGTTCTTC. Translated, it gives CAGRAGGVYNEQFF.